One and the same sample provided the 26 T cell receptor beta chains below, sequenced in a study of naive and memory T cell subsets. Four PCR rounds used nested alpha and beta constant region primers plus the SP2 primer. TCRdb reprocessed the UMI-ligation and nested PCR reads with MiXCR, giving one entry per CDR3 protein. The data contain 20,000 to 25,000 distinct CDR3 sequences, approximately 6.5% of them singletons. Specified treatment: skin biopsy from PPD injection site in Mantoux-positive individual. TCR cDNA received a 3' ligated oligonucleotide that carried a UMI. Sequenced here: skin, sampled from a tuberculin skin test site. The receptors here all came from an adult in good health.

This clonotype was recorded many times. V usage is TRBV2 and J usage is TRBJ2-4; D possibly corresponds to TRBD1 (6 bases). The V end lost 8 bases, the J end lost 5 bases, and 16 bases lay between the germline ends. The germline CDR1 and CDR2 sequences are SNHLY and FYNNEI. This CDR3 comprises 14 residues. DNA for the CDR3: TGTGCCAGCTATAAGGGGGTGGAGCAAAACATTCAGTACTTC. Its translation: CASYKGVEQNIQYF.

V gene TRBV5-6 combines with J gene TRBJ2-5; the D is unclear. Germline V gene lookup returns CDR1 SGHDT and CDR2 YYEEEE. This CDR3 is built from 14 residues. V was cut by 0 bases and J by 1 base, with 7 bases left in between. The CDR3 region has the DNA TGTGCCAGCAGCTTGGTGCCAGTCCAAGAGACCCAGTACTTC. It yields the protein CASSLVPVQETQYF.

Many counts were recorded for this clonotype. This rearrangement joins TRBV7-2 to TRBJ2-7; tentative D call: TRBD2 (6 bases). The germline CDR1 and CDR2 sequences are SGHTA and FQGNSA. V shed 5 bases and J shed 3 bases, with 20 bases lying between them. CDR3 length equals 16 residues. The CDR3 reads CASSPRRWGGFYEQYF. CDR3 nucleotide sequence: TGTGCCAGCAGCCCACGTAGGTGGGGAGGCTTCTACGAGCAGTACTTC. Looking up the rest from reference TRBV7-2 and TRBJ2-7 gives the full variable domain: GAGVSQSPSNKVTEKGKDVELRCDPISGHTALYWYRQSLGQGLEFLIYFQGNSAPDKSGLPSDRFSAERTGGSVSTLTIQRTQQEDSAVYLCASSPRRWGGFYEQYFGPGTRLTVT.

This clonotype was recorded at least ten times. CDR3 nucleotide sequence: TGTGCCAGCAGCACGGGACGGAGCTCCTACAATGAGCAGTTCTTC. Amino acid sequence: CASSTGRSSYNEQFF. The genes are TRBV7-3 and TRBJ2-1; D is perhaps TRBD1 or TRBD2 (5 bases each). Germline V gene data show CDR1 as SGHTA and CDR2 as FQGTGA. The V and J ends lost 5 bases and 0 bases respectively, with 11 bases between them. CDR3 size: 15 residues. Based on the CDR3 plus reference TRBV7-3 and TRBJ2-1, the full variable domain is GAGVSQTPSNKVTEKGKYVELRCDPISGHTALYWYRQSLGQGPEFLIYFQGTGAADDSGLPNDRFFAVRPEGSVSTLKIQRTERGDSAVYLCASSTGRSSYNEQFFGPGTRLTVL.

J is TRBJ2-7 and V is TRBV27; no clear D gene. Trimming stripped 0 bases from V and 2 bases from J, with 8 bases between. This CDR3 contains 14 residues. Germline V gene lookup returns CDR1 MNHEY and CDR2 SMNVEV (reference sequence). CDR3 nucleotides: TGTGCCAGCAGTTTATCGAACCGGGCCTACGAGCAGTACTTC. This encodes CASSLSNRAYEQYF.

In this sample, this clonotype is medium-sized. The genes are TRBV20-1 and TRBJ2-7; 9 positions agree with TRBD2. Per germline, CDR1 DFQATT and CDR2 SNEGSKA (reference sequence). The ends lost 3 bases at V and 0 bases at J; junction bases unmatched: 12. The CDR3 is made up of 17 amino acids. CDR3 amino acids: CSARGYSGSPTSYEQYF. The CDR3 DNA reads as TGCAGTGCTAGGGGGTATAGCGGGAGCCCCACCTCCTACGAGCAGTACTTC.

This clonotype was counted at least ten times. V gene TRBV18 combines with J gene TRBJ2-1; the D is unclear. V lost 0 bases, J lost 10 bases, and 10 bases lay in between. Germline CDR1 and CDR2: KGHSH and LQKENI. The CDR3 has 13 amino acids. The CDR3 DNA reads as TGTGCCAGCTCACCACCAGGCGCCCCCGAGCAGTTCTTC. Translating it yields CASSPPGAPEQFF.

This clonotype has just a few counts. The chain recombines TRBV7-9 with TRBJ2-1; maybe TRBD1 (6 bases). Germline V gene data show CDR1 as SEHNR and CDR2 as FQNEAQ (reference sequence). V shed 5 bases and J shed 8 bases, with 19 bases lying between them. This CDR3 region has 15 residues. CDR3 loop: CASSPWGPRDDEQFF. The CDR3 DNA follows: TGTGCCAGCAGCCCTTGGGGGCCCCGGGACGATGAGCAGTTCTTC.

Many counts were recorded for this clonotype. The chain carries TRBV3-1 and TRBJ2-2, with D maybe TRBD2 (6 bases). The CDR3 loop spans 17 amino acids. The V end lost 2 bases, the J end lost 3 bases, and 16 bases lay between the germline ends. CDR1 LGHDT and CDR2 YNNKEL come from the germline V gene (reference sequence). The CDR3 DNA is TGTGCCAGCAGCCAAAGGGCGGGACTGGAGGACACCGGGGAGCTGTTTTTT. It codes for CASSQRAGLEDTGELFF.

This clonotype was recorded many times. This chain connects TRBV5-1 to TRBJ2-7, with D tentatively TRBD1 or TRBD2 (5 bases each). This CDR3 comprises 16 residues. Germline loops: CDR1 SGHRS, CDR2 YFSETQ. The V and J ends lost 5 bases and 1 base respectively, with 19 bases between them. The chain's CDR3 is CASRIGTTRGSYEQYF. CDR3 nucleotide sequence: TGCGCCAGCAGGATCGGGACGACACGAGGGTCCTACGAGCAGTACTTC.

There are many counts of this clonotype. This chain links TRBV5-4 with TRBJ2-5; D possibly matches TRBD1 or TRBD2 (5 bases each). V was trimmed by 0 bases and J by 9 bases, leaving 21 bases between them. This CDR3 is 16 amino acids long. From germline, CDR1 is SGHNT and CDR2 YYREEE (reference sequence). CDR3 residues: CASSLASSSWGSSQYF. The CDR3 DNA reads TGTGCCAGCAGCTTGGCGTCTTCTAGTTGGGGGTCGTCCCAGTACTTC.

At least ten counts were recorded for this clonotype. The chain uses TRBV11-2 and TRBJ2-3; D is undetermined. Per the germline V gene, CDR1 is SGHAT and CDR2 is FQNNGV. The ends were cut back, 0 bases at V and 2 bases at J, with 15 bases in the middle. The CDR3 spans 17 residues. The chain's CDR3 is CASSLDRGALYTDTQYF. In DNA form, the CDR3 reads TGTGCCAGCAGCTTAGATCGAGGAGCCCTGTACACAGATACGCAGTATTTT.

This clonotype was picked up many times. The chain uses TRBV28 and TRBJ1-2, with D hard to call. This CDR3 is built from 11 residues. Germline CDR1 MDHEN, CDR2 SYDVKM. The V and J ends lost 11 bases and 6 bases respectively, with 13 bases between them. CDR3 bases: TGTGCCGGACGCGGGATCAATGGCTACACCTTC. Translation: CAGRGINGYTF.

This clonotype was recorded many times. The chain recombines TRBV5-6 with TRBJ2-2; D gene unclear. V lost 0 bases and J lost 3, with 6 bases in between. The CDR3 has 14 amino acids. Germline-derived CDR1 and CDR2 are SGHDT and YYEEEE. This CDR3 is CASSLVYHTGELFF. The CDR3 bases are TGTGCCAGCAGCTTGGTCTATCACACCGGGGAGCTGTTTTTT.

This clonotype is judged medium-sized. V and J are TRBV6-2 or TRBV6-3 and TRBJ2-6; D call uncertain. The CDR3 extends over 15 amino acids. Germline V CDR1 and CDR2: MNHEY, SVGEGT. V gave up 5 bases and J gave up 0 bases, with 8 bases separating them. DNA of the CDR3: TGTGCCAGCAGTCTGACCCACTCTGGGGCCAACGTCCTGACTTTC. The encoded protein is CASSLTHSGANVLTF.

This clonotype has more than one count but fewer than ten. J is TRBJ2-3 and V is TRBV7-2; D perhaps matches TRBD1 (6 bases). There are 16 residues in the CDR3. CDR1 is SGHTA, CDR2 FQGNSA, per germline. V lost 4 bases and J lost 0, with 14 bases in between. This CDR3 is CASSSGTPYSTDTQYF. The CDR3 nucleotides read TGTGCCAGCAGCTCCGGGACACCCTATAGCACAGATACGCAGTATTTT.

The CDR3 here is CASSSRQAGGRYEQYF. CDR3 DNA: TGTGCCAGCAGTTCACGACAAGCGGGAGGAAGGTACGAGCAGTACTTC. This chain uses TRBV28 with TRBJ2-7, with 9 bases identical to TRBD2. V trimming: 4 bases; J trimming: 4 bases; junction bases outside the gene matches: 11. The germline V gene encodes CDR1 MDHEN and CDR2 SYDVKM. The CDR3 covers 16 residues.

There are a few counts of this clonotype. The CDR3 loop reads CASSWGTPNTGELFF. The CDR3 coding sequence is TGTGCCAGCAGCTGGGGGACACCGAACACCGGGGAGCTGTTTTTT. The chain has TRBV7-2 and TRBJ2-2; weak D call: TRBD1 (6 bases). V was pared by 4 bases and J by 0 bases, with 9 bases between. Germline CDR1 is SGHTA and CDR2 is FQGNSA. CDR3 length: 15 residues.

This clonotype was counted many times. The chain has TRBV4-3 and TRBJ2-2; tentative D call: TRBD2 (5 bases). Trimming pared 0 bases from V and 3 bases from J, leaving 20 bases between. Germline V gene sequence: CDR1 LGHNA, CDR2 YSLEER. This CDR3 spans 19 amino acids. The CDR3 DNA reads TGCGCCAGCAGCCAAGATTCCGTTGGTGGCGGGCGGGACACCGGGGAGCTGTTTTTT. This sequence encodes CASSQDSVGGGRDTGELFF.

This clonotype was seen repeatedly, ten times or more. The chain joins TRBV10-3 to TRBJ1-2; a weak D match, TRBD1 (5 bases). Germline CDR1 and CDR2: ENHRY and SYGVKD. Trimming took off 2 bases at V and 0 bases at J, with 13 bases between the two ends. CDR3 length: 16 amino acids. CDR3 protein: CAISELWTGANYGYTF. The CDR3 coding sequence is TGTGCCATCAGTGAGCTTTGGACGGGGGCTAACTATGGCTACACCTTC.

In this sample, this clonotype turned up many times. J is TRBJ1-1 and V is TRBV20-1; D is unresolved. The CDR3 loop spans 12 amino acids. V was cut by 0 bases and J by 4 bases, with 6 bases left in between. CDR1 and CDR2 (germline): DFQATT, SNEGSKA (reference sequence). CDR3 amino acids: CSARDRLTEAFF. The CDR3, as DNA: TGCAGTGCTAGAGATAGGCTCACTGAAGCTTTCTTT.

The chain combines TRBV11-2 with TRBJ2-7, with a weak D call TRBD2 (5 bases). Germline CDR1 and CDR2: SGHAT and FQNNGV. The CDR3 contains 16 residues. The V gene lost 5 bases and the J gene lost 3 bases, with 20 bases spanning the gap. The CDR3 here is CASSPTRVAIFYEQYF. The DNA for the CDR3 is TGTGCCAGCAGCCCCACGCGGGTAGCCATCTTCTACGAGCAGTACTTC.

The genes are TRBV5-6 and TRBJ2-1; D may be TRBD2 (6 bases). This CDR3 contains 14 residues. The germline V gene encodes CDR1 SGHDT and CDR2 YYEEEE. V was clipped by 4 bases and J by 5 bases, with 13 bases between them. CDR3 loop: CASSRAGVHNEQFF. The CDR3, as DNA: TGTGCCAGCAGCCGAGCGGGCGTACACAATGAGCAGTTCTTC.

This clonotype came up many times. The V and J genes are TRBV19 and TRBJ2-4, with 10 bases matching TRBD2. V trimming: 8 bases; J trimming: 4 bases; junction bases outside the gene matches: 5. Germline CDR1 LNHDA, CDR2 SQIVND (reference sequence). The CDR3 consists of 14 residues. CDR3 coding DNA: TGTGCCAGTCGGGCTAGCGGGAGAAAAAACATTCAGTACTTC. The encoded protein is CASRASGRKNIQYF.

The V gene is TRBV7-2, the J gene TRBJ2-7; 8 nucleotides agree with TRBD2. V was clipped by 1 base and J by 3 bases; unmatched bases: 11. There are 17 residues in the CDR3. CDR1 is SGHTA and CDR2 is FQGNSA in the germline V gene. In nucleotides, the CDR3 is TGTGCCAGCAGCTTAGGGAGAGCGGGAGCTATCTACTACGAGCAGTACTTC. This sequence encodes CASSLGRAGAIYYEQYF.

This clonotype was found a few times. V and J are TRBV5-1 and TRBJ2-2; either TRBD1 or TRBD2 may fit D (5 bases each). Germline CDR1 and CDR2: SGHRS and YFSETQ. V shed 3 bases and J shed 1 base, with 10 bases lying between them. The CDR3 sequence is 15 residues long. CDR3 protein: CASSWTGGNTGELFF. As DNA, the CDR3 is TGCGCCAGCAGCTGGACTGGGGGGAACACCGGGGAGCTGTTTTTT.